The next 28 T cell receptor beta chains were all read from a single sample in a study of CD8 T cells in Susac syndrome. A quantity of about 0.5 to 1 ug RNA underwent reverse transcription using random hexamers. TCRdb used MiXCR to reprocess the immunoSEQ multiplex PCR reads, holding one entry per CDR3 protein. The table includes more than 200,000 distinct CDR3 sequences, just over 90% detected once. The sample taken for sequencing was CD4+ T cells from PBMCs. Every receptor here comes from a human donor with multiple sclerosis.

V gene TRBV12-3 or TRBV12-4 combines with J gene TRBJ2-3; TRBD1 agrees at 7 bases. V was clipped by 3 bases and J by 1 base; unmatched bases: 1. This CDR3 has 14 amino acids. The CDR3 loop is CASSFDRGTDTQYF. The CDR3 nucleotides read TGTGCCAGCAGTTTCGACAGGGGCACAGATACGCAGTATTTT.

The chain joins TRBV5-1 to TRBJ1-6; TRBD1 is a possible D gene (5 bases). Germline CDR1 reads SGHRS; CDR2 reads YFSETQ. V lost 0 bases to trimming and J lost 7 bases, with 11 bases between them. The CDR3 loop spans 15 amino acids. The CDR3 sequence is CASSLGRESNSPLHF. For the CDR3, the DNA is TGCGCCAGCAGCTTGGGCAGGGAATCGAATTCACCCCTCCACTTT. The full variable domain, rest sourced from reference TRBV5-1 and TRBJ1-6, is KAGVTQTPRYLIKTRGQQVTLSCSPISGHRSVSWYQQTPGQGLQFLFEYFSETQRNKGNFPGRFSGRQFSNSRSEMNVSTLELGDSALYLCASSLGRESNSPLHFGNGTRLTVT.

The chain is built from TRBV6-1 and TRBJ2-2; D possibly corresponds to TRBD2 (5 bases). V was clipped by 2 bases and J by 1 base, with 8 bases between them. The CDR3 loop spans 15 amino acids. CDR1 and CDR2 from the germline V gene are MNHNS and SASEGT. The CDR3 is CASSEPGENTGELFF. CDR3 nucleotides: TGTGCCAGCAGTGAACCCGGGGAGAACACCGGGGAGCTGTTTTTT.

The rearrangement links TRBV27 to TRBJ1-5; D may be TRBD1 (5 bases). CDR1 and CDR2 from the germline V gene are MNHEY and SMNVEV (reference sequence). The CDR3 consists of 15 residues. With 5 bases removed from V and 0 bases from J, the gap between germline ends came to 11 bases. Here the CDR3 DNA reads TGTGCCAGCAGTCGGGACGGCCTTAGCAATCAGCCCCAGCATTTT. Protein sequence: CASSRDGLSNQPQHF.

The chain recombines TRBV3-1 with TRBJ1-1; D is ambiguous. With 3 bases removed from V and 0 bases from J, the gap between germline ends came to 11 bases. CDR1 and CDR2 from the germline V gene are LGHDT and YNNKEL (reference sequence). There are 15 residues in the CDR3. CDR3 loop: CASSHNQLLNTEAFF. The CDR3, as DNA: TGTGCCAGCAGCCACAACCAGCTCCTGAACACTGAAGCTTTCTTT.

The DNA of the CDR3 is TGCAGCGTCGGCATGGTCACAGATACGCAGTATTTT. It codes for CSVGMVTDTQYF. This rearrangement joins TRBV29-1 to TRBJ2-3; no firm D call. Trimming shortened V by 6 bases and J by 2 bases, and 9 bases separated the two germline ends. This CDR3 comprises 12 residues. CDR1 is SQVTM, CDR2 ANQGSEA, per germline.

Here the CDR3 reads CASSGPPESGANVLTF. DNA for the CDR3: TGTGCCAGCAGTGGCCCCCCCGAGTCTGGGGCCAACGTCCTGACTTTC. This chain joins TRBV12-3 or TRBV12-4 and TRBJ2-6; no clear D gene. The CDR3 length is 16 residues. The V gene lost 5 bases and the J gene lost 1 base, with 12 bases spanning the gap.

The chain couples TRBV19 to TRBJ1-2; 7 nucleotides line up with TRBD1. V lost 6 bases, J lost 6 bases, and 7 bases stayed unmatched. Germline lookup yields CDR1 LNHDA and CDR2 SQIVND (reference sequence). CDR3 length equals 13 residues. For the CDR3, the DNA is TGTGCCAGTAGAATGACAGGGTCGAATGGCTACACCTTC. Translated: CASRMTGSNGYTF.

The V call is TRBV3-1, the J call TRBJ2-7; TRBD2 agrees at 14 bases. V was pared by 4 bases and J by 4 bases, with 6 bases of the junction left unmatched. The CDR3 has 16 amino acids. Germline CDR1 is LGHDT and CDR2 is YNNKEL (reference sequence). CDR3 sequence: CASSPGLAGGIYEQYF. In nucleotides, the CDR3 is TGTGCCAGCAGCCCCGGACTAGCGGGGGGTATATACGAGCAGTACTTC.

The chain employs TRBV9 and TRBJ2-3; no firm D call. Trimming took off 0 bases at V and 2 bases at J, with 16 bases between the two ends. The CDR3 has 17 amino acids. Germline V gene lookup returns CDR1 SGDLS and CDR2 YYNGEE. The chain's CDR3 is CASSVGINPILTDTQYF. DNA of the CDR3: TGTGCCAGCAGCGTAGGGATAAACCCCATTCTCACAGATACGCAGTATTTT.

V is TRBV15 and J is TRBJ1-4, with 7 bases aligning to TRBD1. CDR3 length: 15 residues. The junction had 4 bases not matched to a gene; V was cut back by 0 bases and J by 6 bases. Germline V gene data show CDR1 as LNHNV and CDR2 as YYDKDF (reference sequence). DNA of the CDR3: TGTGCCACCAGCAGAGATCCACAGGGGTATGAAAAACTGTTTTTT. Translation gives CATSRDPQGYEKLFF.

CDR3 nucleotide sequence: TGTGCCAGCCGCGAGGAACCAACTAATGAAAAACTGTTTTTT. Its translation is CASREEPTNEKLFF. The chain couples TRBV27 to TRBJ1-4; D remains ambiguous. CDR3 length: 14 residues. The germline V gene has CDR1 MNHEY and CDR2 SMNVEV (reference sequence). Deletions cut 8 bases from V and 0 bases from J, with 10 bases between.

CDR3 in amino acids: CSAKQGGGVEYF. The CDR3, as DNA: TGCAGTGCGAAACAGGGGGGGGGAGTGGAGTATTTT. This chain connects TRBV20-1 to TRBJ2-3, with a possible D match to TRBD1 (8 bases). The V gene's germline CDR1 is DFQATT and CDR2 SNEGSKA (reference sequence). The germline V and J ends were trimmed by 6 bases and 13 bases, with 20 bases remaining between them. The CDR3 runs 12 residues.

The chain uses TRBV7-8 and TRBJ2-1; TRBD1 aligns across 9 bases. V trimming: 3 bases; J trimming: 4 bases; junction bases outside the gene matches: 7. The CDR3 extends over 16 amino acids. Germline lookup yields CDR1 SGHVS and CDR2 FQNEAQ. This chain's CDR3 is CASSFRDRAFYNEQFF. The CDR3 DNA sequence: TGTGCCAGCAGCTTCCGGGACAGGGCTTTTTACAATGAGCAGTTCTTC.

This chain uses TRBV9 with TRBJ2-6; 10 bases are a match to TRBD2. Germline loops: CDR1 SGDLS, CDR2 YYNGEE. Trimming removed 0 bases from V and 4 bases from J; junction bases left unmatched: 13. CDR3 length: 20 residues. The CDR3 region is CASSVGPLAGGLSGANVLTF. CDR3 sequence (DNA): TGTGCCAGCAGCGTAGGCCCCTTAGCGGGGGGACTCTCGGGGGCCAACGTCCTGACTTTC.

DNA of the CDR3: TGCGCCAGCAGCCTGGCGGGCGGACAGGGGGTGATGGGCACTGAAGCTTTCTTT. Encoded protein: CASSLAGGQGVMGTEAFF. J is TRBJ1-1 and V is TRBV5-1; 10 bases map to TRBD1. Germline CDR1 reads SGHRS; CDR2 reads YFSETQ. This CDR3 spans 18 amino acids. The ends lost 4 bases at V and 4 bases at J; junction bases unmatched: 16. The full variable domain, completed using reference TRBV5-1 and TRBJ1-1, is KAGVTQTPRYLIKTRGQQVTLSCSPISGHRSVSWYQQTPGQGLQFLFEYFSETQRNKGNFPGRFSGRQFSNSRSEMNVSTLELGDSALYLCASSLAGGQGVMGTEAFFGQGTRLTVV.

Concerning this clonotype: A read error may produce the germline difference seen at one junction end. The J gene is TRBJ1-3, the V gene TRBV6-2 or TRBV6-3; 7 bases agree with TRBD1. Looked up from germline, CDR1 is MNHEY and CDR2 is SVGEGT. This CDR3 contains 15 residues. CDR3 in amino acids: CASRELGTAGNTVYF. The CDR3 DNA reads TGTGCCAGCAGGGAGCTCGGGACAGCCGGAAACACCGTATATTTT.

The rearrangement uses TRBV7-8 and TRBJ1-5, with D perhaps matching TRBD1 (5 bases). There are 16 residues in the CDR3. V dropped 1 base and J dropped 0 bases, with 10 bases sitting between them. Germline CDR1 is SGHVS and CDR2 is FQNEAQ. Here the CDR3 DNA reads TGTGCCAGCAGCTTAGTGGGACTGACTAGCAATCAGCCCCAGCATTTT. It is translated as CASSLVGLTSNQPQHF.

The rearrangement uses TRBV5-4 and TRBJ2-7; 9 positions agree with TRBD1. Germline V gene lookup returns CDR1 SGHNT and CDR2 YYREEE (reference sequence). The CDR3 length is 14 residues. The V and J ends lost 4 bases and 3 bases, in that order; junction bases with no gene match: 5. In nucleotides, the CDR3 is TGTGCCAGCAGCCTAGGGACAGGGTACTACGAGCAGTACTTC. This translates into CASSLGTGYYEQYF.

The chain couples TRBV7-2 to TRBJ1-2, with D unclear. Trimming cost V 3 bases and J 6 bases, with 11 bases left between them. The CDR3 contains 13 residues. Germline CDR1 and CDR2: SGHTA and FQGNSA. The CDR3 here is CASSFGPGHGYTF. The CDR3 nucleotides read TGTGCCAGCAGCTTTGGTCCGGGCCATGGCTACACCTTC.

In DNA, the CDR3 is TGTGCCAGCAGAAAGGCGGGTATCCAGACCCAGTACTTC. As protein: CASRKAGIQTQYF. The chain employs TRBV11-2 and TRBJ2-5; D is possibly TRBD2 (5 bases). The CDR3 contains 13 residues. Germline lookup yields CDR1 SGHAT and CDR2 FQNNGV. V was trimmed by 6 bases and J by 6 bases, leaving 14 bases between them.

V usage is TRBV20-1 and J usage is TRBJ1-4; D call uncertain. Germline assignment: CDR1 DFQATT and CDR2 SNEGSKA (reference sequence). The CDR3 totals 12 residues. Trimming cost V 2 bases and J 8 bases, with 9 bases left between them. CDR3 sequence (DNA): TGCAGTGCTAGAAAGGACGGGGAAAAACTGTTTTTT. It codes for CSARKDGEKLFF.

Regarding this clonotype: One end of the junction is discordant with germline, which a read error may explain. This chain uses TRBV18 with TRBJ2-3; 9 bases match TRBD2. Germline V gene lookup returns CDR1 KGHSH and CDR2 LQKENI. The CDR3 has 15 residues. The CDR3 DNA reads TGTGCCAGCTCCCCACTAGCGGGCAACACAGATACGCAGTATTTT. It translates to CASSPLAGNTDTQYF. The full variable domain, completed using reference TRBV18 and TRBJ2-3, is NAGVMQNPRHLVRRRGQEARLRCSPMKGHSHVYWYRQLPEEGLKFMVYLQKENIIDESGMPKERFSAEFPKEGPSILRIQQVVRGDSAAYFCASSPLAGNTDTQYFGPGTRLTVL.

The CDR3 is CASSETGTGYEQYF. In DNA, the CDR3 is TGTGCCAGCAGCGAAACCGGGACAGGGTACGAGCAGTACTTC. The rearrangement links TRBV5-6 to TRBJ2-7, with 9 bases fitting TRBD1. CDR3 size: 14 residues. Looked up from germline, CDR1 is SGHDT and CDR2 is YYEEEE. Losses at the gene ends were 4 bases for V and 4 bases for J; bases not matched to a gene: 6.

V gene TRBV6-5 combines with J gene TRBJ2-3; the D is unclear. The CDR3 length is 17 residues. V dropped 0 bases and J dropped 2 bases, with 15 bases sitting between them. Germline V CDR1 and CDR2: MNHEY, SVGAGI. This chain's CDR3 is CASSYSRRGSLTDTQYF. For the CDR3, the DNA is TGTGCCAGCAGTTACTCGAGAAGAGGCAGCCTCACAGATACGCAGTATTTT.

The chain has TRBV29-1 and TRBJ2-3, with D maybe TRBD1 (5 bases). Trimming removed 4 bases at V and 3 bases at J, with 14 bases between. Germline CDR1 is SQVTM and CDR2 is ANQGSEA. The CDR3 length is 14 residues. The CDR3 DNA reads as TGCAGCGTTGGGTGGGGCAGGGTGACAGATACGCAGTATTTT. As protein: CSVGWGRVTDTQYF.

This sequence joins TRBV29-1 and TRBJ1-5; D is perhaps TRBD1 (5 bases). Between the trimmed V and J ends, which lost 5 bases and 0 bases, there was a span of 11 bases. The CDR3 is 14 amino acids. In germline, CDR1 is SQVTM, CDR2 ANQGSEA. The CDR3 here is CSVLGGNSNQPQHF. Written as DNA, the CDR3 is TGCAGCGTTTTGGGGGGGAATAGCAATCAGCCCCAGCATTTT.

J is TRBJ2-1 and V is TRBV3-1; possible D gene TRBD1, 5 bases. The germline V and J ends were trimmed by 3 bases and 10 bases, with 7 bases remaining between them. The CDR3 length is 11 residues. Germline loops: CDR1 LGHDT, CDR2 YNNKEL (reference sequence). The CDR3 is CASSQGREQFF. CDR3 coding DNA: TGTGCCAGCAGCCAGGGGCGCGAGCAGTTCTTC.